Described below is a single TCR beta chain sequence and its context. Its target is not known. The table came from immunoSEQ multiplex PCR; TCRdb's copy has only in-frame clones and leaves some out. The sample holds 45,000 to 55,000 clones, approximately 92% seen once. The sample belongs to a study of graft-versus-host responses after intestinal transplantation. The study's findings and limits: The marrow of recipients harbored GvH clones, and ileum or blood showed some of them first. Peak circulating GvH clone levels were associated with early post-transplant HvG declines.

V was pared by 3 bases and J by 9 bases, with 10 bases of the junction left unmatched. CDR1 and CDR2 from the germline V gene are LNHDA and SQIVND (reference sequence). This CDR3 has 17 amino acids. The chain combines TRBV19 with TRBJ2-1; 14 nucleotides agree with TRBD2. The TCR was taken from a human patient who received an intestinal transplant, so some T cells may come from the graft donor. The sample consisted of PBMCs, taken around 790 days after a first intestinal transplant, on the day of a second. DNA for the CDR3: TGTGCCAGTAGTATCGGACTAGCGGGAGGCACCAGGGGTGAGCAGTTCTTC. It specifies CASSIGLAGGTRGEQFF.